What follows describes a single T cell receptor beta chain. Each CDR3 protein is one row after TCRdb ran MiXCR on the RT-PCR reads. The sample consists of 150,000 to 200,000 distinct CDR3 sequences, roughly two fifths of them appearing once. The data are from a study of patients and donors after allogeneic stem cell transplantation. The CDR3 consists of 13 residues. V shed 5 bases and J 3 bases; nucleotides not matched to a gene: 3. CDR1 and CDR2 from the germline V gene are MNHEY and SVGAGI. The rearrangement links TRBV6-5 to TRBJ1-2; 7 bases fit TRBD1. Input material: blood, either unsorted or a sorted T cell fraction (not recorded which). The sequence was collected from a human donor who was either an allogeneic HSCT recipient or a stem cell or donor lymphocyte infusion donor (not recorded which). It is not recorded whose cells these are; they may come from a transplant donor. The CDR3 nucleotides read TGTGCCAGCAGTCAGGGGGGCGACTATGGCTACACCTTC. It is translated as CASSQGGDYGYTF.